This T cell receptor (beta chain) stems from a study of blood T cell repertoires in COVID-19. Germline loops: CDR1 MDHEN, CDR2 SYDVKM. This CDR3 comprises 10 residues. V shed 8 bases and J shed 6 bases, with 5 bases lying between them. Assay: immunoSEQ multiplex PCR; the TCRdb copy retains only in-frame clones and omits some. Among around 180,000 clones listed, approximately 90% were seen once. The V call is TRBV28, the J call TRBJ2-1; D not resolved. Input material: peripheral blood. This TCR was sampled from a woman aged 25 to 39 with acute or convalescent COVID-19. The CDR3 loop is CASGTNEQFF. CDR3 nucleotide sequence: TGTGCCAGCGGCACCAATGAGCAGTTCTTC. The whole variable domain, remainder taken from reference TRBV28 and TRBJ2-1, is DVKVTQSSRYLVKRTGEKVFLECVQDMDHENMFWYRQDPGLGLRLIYFSYDVKMKEKGDIPEGYSVSREKKERFSLILESASTNQTSMYLCASGTNEQFFGPGTRLTVL.